These T cell receptor beta chains were read from a single sample in a study of radiation and T cells in renal cell carcinoma. This table comes from immunoSEQ multiplex PCR, and its TCRdb copy is limited to in-frame clones, with some not included. This sample has some 58,000 clones, with roughly 79% found just once. The specimen was blood, collected from a patient whose treatment included radiotherapy and nephrectomy. The receptor source for this set is a man between 60 and 75 years old with renal cell carcinoma. The CDR3 runs from the conserved cysteine through the conserved F or W. A D gene is named only where the DNA matches it firmly. A row's size may be missing; if present it is once, few, many or a size class.

j_call d_call clone_size v_call cdr3_length cdr3_aa cdr3_nt
TRBJ2-2 NA NA TRBV7-3 14 CASSRYFNTGELFF TGTGCCAGCAGCCGGTATTTTAACACCGGGGAGCTGTTTTTT
TRBJ1-3 NA NA TRBV9 14 CASGLESLGNTIYF TGTGCCAGCGGGCTAGAATCTCTCGGAAACACCATATATTTT
TRBJ2-3 NA few TRBV19 16 CASSIWRGQRTDTQYF TGTGCCAGTAGTATATGGAGGGGGCAACGGACAGATACGCAGTATTTT
TRBJ1-2 NA few TRBV7-9 13 CASSRQDPVGYTF TGTGCCAGCAGCCGACAGGACCCGGTTGGCTACACCTTC
TRBJ1-2 NA NA TRBV19 14 CASSIDPENYGYTF TGTGCCAGTAGTATAGATCCTGAGAACTATGGCTACACCTTC
TRBJ2-1 TRBD2 few TRBV5-6 13 CASRQLASNEQFF TGTGCCAGCAGGCAACTAGCGTCCAATGAGCAGTTCTTC
TRBJ1-1 NA NA TRBV6-5 14 CASKIDPSTGEAFF TGTGCCAGTAAAATAGACCCCTCAACGGGGGAAGCTTTCTTT
TRBJ1-2 NA NA TRBV6-5 13 CASSLPGSGGYTF TGTGCCAGCAGTCTTCCAGGGTCTGGAGGCTACACCTTC
TRBJ1-5 NA few TRBV9 14 CASSPDRGNQPQHF TGTGCCAGCAGCCCTGACCGGGGCAATCAGCCCCAGCATTTT
TRBJ2-2 TRBD2 NA TRBV10-1 17 CASSGRRGVKAAGELFF TGCGCCAGCAGTGGGAGGCGGGGGGTTAAGGCGGCCGGGGAGCTGTTTTTT
TRBJ2-1 TRBD1 NA TRBV11-2 16 CASIKTTGGSYNEQFF TGTGCCAGCATTAAAACAACAGGGGGCTCCTACAATGAGCAGTTCTTC
TRBJ2-3 NA NA TRBV10-2 16 CASFRDSAVTTDTQYF TGCGCCAGCTTCCGGGACTCAGCGGTCACCACAGATACGCAGTATTTT